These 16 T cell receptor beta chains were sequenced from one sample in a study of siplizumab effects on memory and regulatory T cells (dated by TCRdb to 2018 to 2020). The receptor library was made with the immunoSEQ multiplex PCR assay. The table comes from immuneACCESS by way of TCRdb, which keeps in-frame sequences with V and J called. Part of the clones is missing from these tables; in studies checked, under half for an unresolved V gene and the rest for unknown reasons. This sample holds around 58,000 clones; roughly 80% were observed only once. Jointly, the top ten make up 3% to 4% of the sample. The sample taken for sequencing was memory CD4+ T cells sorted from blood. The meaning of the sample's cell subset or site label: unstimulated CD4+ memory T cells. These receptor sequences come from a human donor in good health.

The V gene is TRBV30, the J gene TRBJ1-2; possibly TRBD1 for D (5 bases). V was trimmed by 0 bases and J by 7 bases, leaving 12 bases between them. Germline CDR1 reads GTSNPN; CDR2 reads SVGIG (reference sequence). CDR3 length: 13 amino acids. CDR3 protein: CAWSVQTGGGYTF. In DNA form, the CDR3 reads TGTGCCTGGAGTGTACAAACAGGTGGTGGCTACACCTTC. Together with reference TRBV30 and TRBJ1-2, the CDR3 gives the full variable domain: SQTIHQWPATLVQPVGSPLSLECTVEGTSNPNLYWYRQAAGRGLQLLFYSVGIGQISSEVPQNLSASRPQDRQFILSSKKLLLSDSGFYLCAWSVQTGGGYTFGSGTRLTVV.

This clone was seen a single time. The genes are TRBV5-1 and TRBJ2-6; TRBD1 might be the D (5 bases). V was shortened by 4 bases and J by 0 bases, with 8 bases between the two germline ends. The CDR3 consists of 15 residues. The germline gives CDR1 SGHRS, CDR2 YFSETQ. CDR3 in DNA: TGCGCCAGCAGCCCAACAGGCTCTGGGGCCAACGTCCTGACTTTC. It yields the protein CASSPTGSGANVLTF.

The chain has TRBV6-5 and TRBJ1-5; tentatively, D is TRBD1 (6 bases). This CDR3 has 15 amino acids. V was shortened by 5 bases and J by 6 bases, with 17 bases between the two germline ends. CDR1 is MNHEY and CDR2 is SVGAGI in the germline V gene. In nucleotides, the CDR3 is TGTGCCAGCAGTAGATACAGGGTTTCCGGTCAGCCCCAGCATTTT. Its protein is CASSRYRVSGQPQHF.

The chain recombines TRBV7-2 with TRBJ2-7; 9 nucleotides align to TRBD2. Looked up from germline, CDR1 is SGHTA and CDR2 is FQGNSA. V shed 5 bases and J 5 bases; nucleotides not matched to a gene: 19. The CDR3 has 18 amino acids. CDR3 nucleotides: TGTGCCAGCAGCAGGAAAAAGGAGCGGGAGGTTTTTCTAAACGAGCAGTACTTC. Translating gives CASSRKKEREVFLNEQYF.

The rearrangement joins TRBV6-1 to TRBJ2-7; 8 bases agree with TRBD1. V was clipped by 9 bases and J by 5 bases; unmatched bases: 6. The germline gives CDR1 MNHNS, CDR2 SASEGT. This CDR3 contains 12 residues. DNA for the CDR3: TGTGCCAGTGGACAGGGTGGCCACGAGCAGTACTTC. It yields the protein CASGQGGHEQYF.

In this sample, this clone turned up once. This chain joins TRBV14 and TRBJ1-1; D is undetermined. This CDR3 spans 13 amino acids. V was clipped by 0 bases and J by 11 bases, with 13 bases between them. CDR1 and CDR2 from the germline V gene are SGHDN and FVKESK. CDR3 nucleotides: TGTGCCAGCAGCCAAGATCGAATGCTGGAGGCTTTCTTT. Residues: CASSQDRMLEAFF. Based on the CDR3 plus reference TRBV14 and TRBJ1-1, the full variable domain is EAGVTQFPSHSVIEKGQTVTLRCDPISGHDNLYWYRRVMGKEIKFLLHFVKESKQDESGMPNNRFLAERTGGTYSTLKVQPAELEDSGVYFCASSQDRMLEAFFGQGTRLTVV.

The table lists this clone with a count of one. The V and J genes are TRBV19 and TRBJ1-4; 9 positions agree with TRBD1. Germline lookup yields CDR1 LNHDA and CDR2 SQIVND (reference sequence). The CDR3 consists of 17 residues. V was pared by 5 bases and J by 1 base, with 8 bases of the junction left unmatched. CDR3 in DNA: TGTGCCAGTAGTTCCTTGGGGACAGGGAGAACTAATGAAAAACTGTTTTTT. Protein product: CASSSLGTGRTNEKLFF.

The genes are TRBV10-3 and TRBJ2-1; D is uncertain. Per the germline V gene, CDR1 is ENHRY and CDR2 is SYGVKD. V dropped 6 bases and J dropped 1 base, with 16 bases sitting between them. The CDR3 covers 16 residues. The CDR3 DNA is TGTGCCATCAGGGGAAAGACGGACCAGTCCTACAATGAGCAGTTCTTC. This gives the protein CAIRGKTDQSYNEQFF.

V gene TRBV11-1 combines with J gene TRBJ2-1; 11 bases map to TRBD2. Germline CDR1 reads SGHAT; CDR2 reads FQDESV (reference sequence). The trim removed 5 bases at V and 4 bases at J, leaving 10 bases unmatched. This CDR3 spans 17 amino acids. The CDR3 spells CASSLPGLAGGYNEQFF. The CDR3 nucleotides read TGTGCCAGCAGCCTCCCAGGGCTAGCGGGGGGATACAATGAGCAGTTCTTC.

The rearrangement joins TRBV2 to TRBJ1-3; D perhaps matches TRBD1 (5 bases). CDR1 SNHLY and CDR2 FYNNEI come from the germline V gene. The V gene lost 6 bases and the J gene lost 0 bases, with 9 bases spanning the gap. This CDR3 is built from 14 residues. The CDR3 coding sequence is TGTGCCAGCAGGTGGGACCTCTCTGGAAACACCATATATTTT. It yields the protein CASRWDLSGNTIYF.

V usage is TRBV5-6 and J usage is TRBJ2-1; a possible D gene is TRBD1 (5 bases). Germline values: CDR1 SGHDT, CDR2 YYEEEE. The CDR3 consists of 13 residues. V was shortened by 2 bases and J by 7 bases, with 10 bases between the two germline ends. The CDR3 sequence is CASSFQGKNEQFF. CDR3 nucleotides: TGTGCCAGCAGCTTCCAGGGCAAGAATGAGCAGTTCTTC.

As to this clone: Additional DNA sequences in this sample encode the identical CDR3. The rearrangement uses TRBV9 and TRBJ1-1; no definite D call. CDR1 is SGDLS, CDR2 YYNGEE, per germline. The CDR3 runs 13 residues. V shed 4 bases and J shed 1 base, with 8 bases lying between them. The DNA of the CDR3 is TGTGCCAGCAGCAAGACGGGGAACACTGAAGCTTTCTTT. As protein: CASSKTGNTEAFF. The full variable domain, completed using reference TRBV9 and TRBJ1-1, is DSGVTQTPKHLITATGQRVTLRCSPRSGDLSVYWYQQSLDQGLQFLIQYYNGEERAKGNILERFSAQQFPDLHSELNLSSLELGDSALYFCASSKTGNTEAFFGQGTRLTVV.

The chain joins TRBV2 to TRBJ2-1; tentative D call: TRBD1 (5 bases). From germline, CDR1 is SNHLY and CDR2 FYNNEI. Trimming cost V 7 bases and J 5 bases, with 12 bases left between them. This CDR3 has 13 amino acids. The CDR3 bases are TGTGCCAGCAAGGGGTGGGTTAACAATGAGCAGTTCTTC. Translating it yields CASKGWVNNEQFF. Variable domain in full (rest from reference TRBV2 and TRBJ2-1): EPEVTQTPSHQVTQMGQEVILRCVPISNHLYFYWYRQILGQKVEFLVSFYNNEISEKSEIFDDQFSVERPDGSNFTLKIRSTKLEDSAMYFCASKGWVNNEQFFGPGTRLTVL.

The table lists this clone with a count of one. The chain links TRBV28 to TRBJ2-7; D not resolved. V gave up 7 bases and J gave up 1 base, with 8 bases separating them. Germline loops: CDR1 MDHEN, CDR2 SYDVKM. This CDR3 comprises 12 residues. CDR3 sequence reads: CASTLGSYEQYF. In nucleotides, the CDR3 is TGTGCCAGCACTTTGGGGTCCTACGAGCAGTACTTC.

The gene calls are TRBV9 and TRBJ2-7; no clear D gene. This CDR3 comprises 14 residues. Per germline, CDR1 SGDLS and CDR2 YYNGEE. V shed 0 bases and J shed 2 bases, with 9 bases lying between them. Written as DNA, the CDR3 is TGTGCCAGCAGCGTAGGTGGCAGCGCCTACGAGCAGTACTTC. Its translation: CASSVGGSAYEQYF.

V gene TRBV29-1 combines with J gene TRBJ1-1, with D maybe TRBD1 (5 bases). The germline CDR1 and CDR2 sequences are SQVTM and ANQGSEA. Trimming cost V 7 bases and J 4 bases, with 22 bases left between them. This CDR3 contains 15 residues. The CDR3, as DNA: TGCAGCGCCTCGATGGCTAAGTTAAGGGGCACTGAAGCTTTCTTT. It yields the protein CSASMAKLRGTEAFF.